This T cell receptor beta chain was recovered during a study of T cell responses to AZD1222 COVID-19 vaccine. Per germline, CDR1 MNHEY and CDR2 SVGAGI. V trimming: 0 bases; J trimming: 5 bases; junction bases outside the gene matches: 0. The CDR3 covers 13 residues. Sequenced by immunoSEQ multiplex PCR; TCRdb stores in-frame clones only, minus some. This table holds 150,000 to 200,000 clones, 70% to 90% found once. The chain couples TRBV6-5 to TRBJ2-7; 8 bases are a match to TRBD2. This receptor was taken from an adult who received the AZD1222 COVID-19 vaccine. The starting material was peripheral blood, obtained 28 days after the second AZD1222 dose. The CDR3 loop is CASSYSTSDEQYF. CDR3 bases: TGTGCCAGCAGTTACTCGACTAGCGACGAGCAGTACTTC.